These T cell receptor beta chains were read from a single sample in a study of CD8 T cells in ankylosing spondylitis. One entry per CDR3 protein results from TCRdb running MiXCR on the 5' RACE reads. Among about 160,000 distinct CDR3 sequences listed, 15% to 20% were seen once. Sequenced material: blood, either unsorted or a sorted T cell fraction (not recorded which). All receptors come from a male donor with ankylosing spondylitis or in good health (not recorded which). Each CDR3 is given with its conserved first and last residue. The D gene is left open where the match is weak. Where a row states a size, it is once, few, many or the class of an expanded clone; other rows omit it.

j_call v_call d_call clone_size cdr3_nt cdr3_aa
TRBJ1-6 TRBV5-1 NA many TGCGCCAGCAGCTTGGGGGAAACCCCGGAATCACCCCTCCACTTT CASSLGETPESPLHF
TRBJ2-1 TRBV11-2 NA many TGTGCCAGCAGCCCCTCCTACAATGAGCAGTTCTTC CASSPSYNEQFF
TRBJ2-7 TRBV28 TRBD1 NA TGTGCCAGCAGTGGGACAGGACCCCTACGAGAGCAGTACTTC CASSGTGPLREQYF
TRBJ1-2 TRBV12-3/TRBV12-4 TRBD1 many TGTGCCAGCAGTTTTCGGGACAGGGTTCGAGGCTACACCTTC CASSFRDRVRGYTF
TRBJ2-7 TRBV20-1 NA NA TGCAGTGCTACTCAAGGGACTTGGTACGAGCAGTACTTC CSATQGTWYEQYF
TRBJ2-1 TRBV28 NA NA TGTACCAGCATCCTCACTAGTGGATACAATGAGCAGTTCTTC CTSILTSGYNEQFF
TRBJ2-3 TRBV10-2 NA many TGCGCCAGCACACGGGAGTTTTCAGATACGCAGTATTTT CASTREFSDTQYF
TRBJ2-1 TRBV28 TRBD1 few TGTGCCACCTCTCTTCCGGGACAGGGATCCTACAATGAGCAGTTCTTC CATSLPGQGSYNEQFF
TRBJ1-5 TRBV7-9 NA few TGTGCCAGCAGCCCCAGGGGTGGGGATAGCAATCAGCCCCAGCATTTT CASSPRGGDSNQPQHF
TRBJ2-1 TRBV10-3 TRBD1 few TGTGCCATCAGTGAGTCGAGGGACAGCTCCCTGGAGTTCTTC CAISESRDSSLEFF
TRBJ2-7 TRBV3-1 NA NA TGTGCCAGCAGCCAAAAAGGCGAGCAGTACTTC CASSQKGEQYF
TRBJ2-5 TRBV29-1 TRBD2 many TGCAGCGCCGGGACTACCCAAGAGACCCAGTACTTC CSAGTTQETQYF
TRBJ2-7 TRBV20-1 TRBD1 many TGCAGTGCTAGAAATGAGGGGGCCAGGGACGAGCAGTACTTC CSARNEGARDEQYF
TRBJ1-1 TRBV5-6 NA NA TGTGCCAGCAGCTTGGCGCCCATTATGAACACTGAAGCTTTCTTT CASSLAPIMNTEAFF
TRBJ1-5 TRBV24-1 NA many TGTGCCACCAGTGATTTCGGCAGCAGACAGCCCCAGCATTTT CATSDFGSRQPQHF
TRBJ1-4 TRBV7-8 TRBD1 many TGTGCCAGCAGCCCCCCGACAGGGGCTAATGAAAAACTGTTTTTT CASSPPTGANEKLFF
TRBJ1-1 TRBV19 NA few TGTGCCGCACTTAGTTCAGGGGCGGGAACTGAAGCTTTCTTT CAALSSGAGTEAFF
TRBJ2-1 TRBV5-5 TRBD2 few TGTGCCAGCAGCTTGCTCCCGGGACTAGCGGGAGGCTACAATGAGCAGTTCTTC CASSLLPGLAGGYNEQFF
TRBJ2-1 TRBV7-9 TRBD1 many TGTGCCAGCAGCTTTGACAGGGGGACTCACAATGAGCAGTTCTTC CASSFDRGTHNEQFF
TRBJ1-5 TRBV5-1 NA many TGCGCCAGCAGCTTGGCCTCCGGCCAGCCCCAGCATTTT CASSLASGQPQHF
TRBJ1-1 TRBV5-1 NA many TGCGCCAGCAGCTTTTCCTCGGGGCCGGGCACTGAAGCTTTCTTT CASSFSSGPGTEAFF
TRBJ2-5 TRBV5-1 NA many TGCGCCAGCAGCTTGCCTTCTGGGTCAGAGACCCAGTACTTC CASSLPSGSETQYF
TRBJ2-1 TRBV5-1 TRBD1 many TGCGCCAGCAGCAGACAGGGATTCGATGAGCAGTTCTTC CASSRQGFDEQFF
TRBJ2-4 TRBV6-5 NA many TGTGCCAGCAGTTACTCGGGGGCGCCCAGGGACATTCAGTACTTC CASSYSGAPRDIQYF
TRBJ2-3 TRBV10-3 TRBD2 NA TGTGCCATCAGTGATCTAGCGGGAGTGGTAGATACGCAGTATTTT CAISDLAGVVDTQYF
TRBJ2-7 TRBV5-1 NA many TGCGCCAGCAGCTTGGGACCCGGGACTGGCACCTACGAGCAGTACTTC CASSLGPGTGTYEQYF
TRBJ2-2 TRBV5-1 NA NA TGCGCCAGCAGCTTGGTACGGAGCGTGAACACCGGGGAGCTGTTTTTT CASSLVRSVNTGELFF
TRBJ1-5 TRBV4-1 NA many TGCGCCAGCAGCCAAGGGGGAAATCAGCCCCAGCATTTT CASSQGGNQPQHF
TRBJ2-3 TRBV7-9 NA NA TGTGCCAGCAGCTCCCTCGCTAGCACAGATACGCAGTATTTT CASSSLASTDTQYF
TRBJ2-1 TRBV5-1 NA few TGCGCCAGCAGCCCGGAGTACAATGAGCAGTTCTTC CASSPEYNEQFF
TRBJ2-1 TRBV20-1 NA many TGCAGTGCTAGGGGGGGAAGCGTCTACAATGAGCAGTTCTTC CSARGGSVYNEQFF
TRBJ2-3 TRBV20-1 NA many TGCAGTGCTAGAGATCCCCTGGGAGCGGTCCGCACAGATACGCAGTATTTT CSARDPLGAVRTDTQYF
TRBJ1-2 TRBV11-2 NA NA TGTGCCAGCAGCCCCCAACAGAAAGGCTACACCTTC CASSPQQKGYTF
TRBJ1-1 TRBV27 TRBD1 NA TGTGCCACCCGACAGGGCTACACTGAAGCTTTCTTT CATRQGYTEAFF
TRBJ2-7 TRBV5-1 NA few TGCGCCAGCAGCAGAGTTCCCTCCGGCTCCTACGAGCAGTACTTC CASSRVPSGSYEQYF
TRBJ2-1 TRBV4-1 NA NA TGCGCCAGCAGCCAAGGCGGGACTGACTACAATGAGCAGTTCTTC CASSQGGTDYNEQFF
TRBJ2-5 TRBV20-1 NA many TGCAGTGCTAGAGATAGAATTCAAGAGACCCAGTACTTC CSARDRIQETQYF
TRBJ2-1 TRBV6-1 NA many TGTGCCAGCATAGGACCGACAAGGAGCTCCTACAATGAGCAGTTCTTC CASIGPTRSSYNEQFF
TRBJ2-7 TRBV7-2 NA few TGTGCCAGCAGCCCCCCCGTGGGTTACGAGCAGTACTTC CASSPPVGYEQYF
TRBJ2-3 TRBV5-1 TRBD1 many TGCGCCAGCAGCTTGGCTCCGGGACAGGCACAAGATACGCAGTATTTT CASSLAPGQAQDTQYF